These 5 T cell receptor beta chains came from one sample sequenced in a study of long-term antiretroviral therapy in people with HIV. This was the immunoSEQ v3.0 assay at survey level. Profiling relied on immunoSEQ multiplex PCR, and the TCRdb table lists in-frame clones only, not all of them. This repertoire shows tens of thousands of clones, 84% found once; its top ten account for roughly 18%. The input for sequencing was unsorted PBMCs, taken 0.5 years before starting antiretroviral therapy. The receptors originated from a man aged 35-49 years with HIV.

This clone was detected once. This sequence joins TRBV4-3 and TRBJ2-2; D call uncertain. The V end lost 0 bases, the J end lost 2 bases, and 10 bases lay between the germline ends. Germline CDR1 LGHNA, CDR2 YSLEER. The CDR3 sequence is 16 residues long. In DNA, the CDR3 is TGCGCCAGCAGCCAAGATTTAAGTTTAAACACCGGGGAGCTGTTTTTT. Encoded protein: CASSQDLSLNTGELFF.

The V and J genes are TRBV15 and TRBJ1-1, with D perhaps matching TRBD1 (6 bases). This CDR3 contains 14 residues. Trimming removed 3 bases from V and 9 bases from J, with 17 bases in between. Germline CDR1 LNHNV, CDR2 YYDKDF (reference sequence). CDR3 DNA sequence: TGTGCCACCAGCAGTGGGACAAGGACCCAACAAGCTTTCTTT. It translates to CATSSGTRTQQAFF. The full variable domain, in which reference TRBV15 and TRBJ1-1 provide the parts outside the CDR3, is DAMVIQNPRYQVTQFGKPVTLSCSQTLNHNVMYWYQQKSSQAPKLLFHYYDKDFNNEADTPDNFQSRRPNTSFCFLDIRSPGLGDTAMYLCATSSGTRTQQAFFGQGTRLTVV.

The gene calls are TRBV7-8 and TRBJ1-1, with 10 nucleotides matching TRBD1. J was trimmed by 1 base and V by 6 bases; bases with no gene match: 14. The CDR3 is 18 residues long. In germline, CDR1 is SGHVS, CDR2 FQNEAQ. The CDR3 reads CASSSGQGVGYSNTEAFF. CDR3 in DNA: TGTGCCAGCAGTTCCGGACAGGGGGTAGGATACTCGAACACTGAAGCTTTCTTT. Filled out from reference TRBV7-8 and TRBJ1-1, the complete variable domain reads GAGVSQSPRYKVAKRGQDVALRCDPISGHVSLFWYQQALGQGPEFLTYFQNEAQLDKSGLPSDRFFAERPEGSVSTLKIQRTQQEDSAVYLCASSSGQGVGYSNTEAFFGQGTRLTVV.

This chain connects TRBV7-9 to TRBJ1-4; tentative D call: TRBD1 (5 bases). V lost 0 bases and J 8 bases, leaving 22 bases between the germline ends. This CDR3 has 18 residues. Germline CDR1 is SEHNR and CDR2 is FQNEAQ (reference sequence). CDR3: CASSLAGSQGRFEEKLFF. Written as DNA, the CDR3 is TGTGCCAGCAGCTTAGCGGGGTCGCAGGGCAGGTTCGAAGAAAAACTGTTTTTT.

V gene TRBV7-9 combines with J gene TRBJ2-1; TRBD2 might be the D (5 bases). Germline assignment: CDR1 SEHNR and CDR2 FQNEAQ (reference sequence). CDR3 length: 11 amino acids. V gave up 8 bases and J gave up 4 bases, with 6 bases separating them. This CDR3 is CASRGYNEQFF. In nucleotides, the CDR3 is TGTGCCAGCCGGGGTTACAATGAGCAGTTCTTC.